The T cell receptor beta chain under discussion was sequenced for a study of cytomegalovirus exposure and HLA in healthy donors. Study observations and caveats: By HLA locus, TCR association rates varied in a later analysis, with DRB1 showing the most and HLA-C the fewest. As a later analysis revealed, most CMV-associated TCR beta chains appeared HLA-restricted.

PCR used 60 Vbeta primers and 13 Jbeta primers. TCRdb's table, derived via immunoSEQ multiplex PCR, lists solely in-frame clones and lacks some. The sample shows approximately 140,000 clones, under 85% of them seen only once. As concerns this clone: The antigen is unknown.

The germline gives CDR1 MNHEY, CDR2 SVGAGI. The CDR3 consists of 15 residues. V was pared by 0 bases and J by 6 bases, with 15 bases between. Sequencing input: PBMCs. The rearrangement uses TRBV6-5 and TRBJ2-7, with D possibly being TRBD2 (5 bases). The TCR comes from a boy younger than 18 in good health and CMV-seronegative. The CDR3 sequence is CASSYSWGSEAEQYF. The CDR3 DNA sequence: TGTGCCAGCAGTTACTCGTGGGGATCGGAGGCCGAGCAGTACTTC.